This note documents a single T cell receptor beta chain sequence. The CDR3 has 15 amino acids. The germline gives CDR1 ENHRY, CDR2 SYGVKD. The J segment lost 9 bases and the V segment lost 5 bases, leaving 10 bases of the junction unmatched. The sample comes from a study of shared clonotypes between healthy human individuals. In the original processing: Junction-only immunoSEQ data arrived without quality scores, meaning filtering differed. Assay: immunoSEQ multiplex PCR; the TCRdb copy retains only in-frame clones and omits some. V and J calls and clone size are given by that table; D and trimming were obtained from the DNA. The profile shows roughly 2 million clones, around 95% of them singletons. Naive CD45RA+ and memory CD45RA-negative subsets were split from CD4+ cells.

The sequencing sample was made of naive CD4+ T cells sorted from blood. The subset denotes: CD45RA+ positively selected. The receptor was isolated from a young man in good health. The J gene is TRBJ2-1, the V gene TRBV10-3; TRBD1 aligns across 10 bases. The CDR3 DNA reads as TGTGCCATCAGTCCACCGGGACAGGGGTTCGGTGAGCAGTTCTTC. Its protein product is CAISPPGQGFGEQFF.